Presented here are 8 T cell receptor beta chains from one specimen sequenced in a study of beta chain features in type 1 diabetes. Investigators reverse transcribed all isolated RNA, so they sequenced expressed TCRB transcripts. The table came from immunoSEQ multiplex PCR; TCRdb's copy has only in-frame clones and leaves some out. The sample yields roughly 14,000 clones, approximately 68% seen once. Study-wide findings and caveats: Moderately but significantly shorter TCRB CDR3s were found in Type 1 diabetes patients in all four CD4+ subsets.

The antigens of these receptors remain unknown. Material: stem cell memory CD4+ T cells from blood. The source of these receptors is a woman under 30 with type 1 diabetes.

Written as DNA, the CDR3 is TGCAGCGTTGTTGAGGGGGGGGGCATCTACGAGCAGTACTTC. It codes for CSVVEGGGIYEQYF. The chain links TRBV29-1 to TRBJ2-7; D perhaps matches TRBD2 (7 bases). The CDR3 extends over 14 amino acids. Per germline, CDR1 SQVTM and CDR2 ANQGSEA. V gave up 4 bases and J gave up 3 bases, with 16 bases separating them.

V is TRBV11-2 and J is TRBJ2-7, with 8 bases aligning to TRBD2. The CDR3 contains 16 residues. The trim removed 8 bases at V and 0 bases at J, leaving 12 bases unmatched. Germline V gene sequence: CDR1 SGHAT, CDR2 FQNNGV. The CDR3 here is CASPRPAGVYSYEQYF. The CDR3 nucleotides are TGTGCCAGCCCCAGGCCAGCGGGGGTATACTCCTACGAGCAGTACTTC. The complete variable domain, with remaining parts taken from reference TRBV11-2 and TRBJ2-7, reads EAGVAQSPRYKIIEKRQSVAFWCNPISGHATLYWYQQILGQGPKLLIQFQNNGVVDDSQLPKDRFSAERLKGVDSTLKIQPAKLEDSAVYLCASPRPAGVYSYEQYFGPGTRLTVT.

This sequence joins TRBV9 and TRBJ2-1, with TRBD2 identical over 9 bases. V gave up 0 bases and J gave up 4 bases; unmatched junction bases: 5. The CDR3 has 16 residues. Per germline, CDR1 SGDLS and CDR2 YYNGEE. The CDR3 loop reads CASSVGTSGGYNEQFF. CDR3 nucleotide sequence: TGTGCCAGCAGCGTAGGTACCAGCGGGGGGTACAATGAGCAGTTCTTC.

This clone was seen a few times. The CDR3 bases are TGCGCCAGCAGCCCCGGACAGGGCAGGGAGGAGCTGTTTTTT. This encodes CASSPGQGREELFF. The rearrangement links TRBV4-3 to TRBJ2-2, with 8 bases aligning to TRBD1. The CDR3 is made up of 14 amino acids. V dropped 4 bases and J dropped 10; count of bases not matched to a gene: 8. The V gene's germline CDR1 is LGHNA and CDR2 YSLEER.

The chain carries TRBV5-1 and TRBJ2-7; D gene unclear. Germline assignment: CDR1 SGHRS and CDR2 YFSETQ. Trimming cost V 3 bases and J 7 bases, with 11 bases left between them. The CDR3 is 12 residues long. CDR3 protein: CASSSSSREQYF. The CDR3 coding sequence is TGCGCCAGCAGCTCATCGTCTCGGGAGCAGTACTTC.

The chain carries TRBV2 and TRBJ1-2; 12 nucleotides align to TRBD1. CDR1 and CDR2 (germline): SNHLY, FYNNEI. Unmatched junction bases numbered 7, after V lost 4 bases and J lost 7 bases. The length of the CDR3 is 15 residues. Here the CDR3 reads CASSVEGTGGVGYTF. The CDR3 nucleotides are TGTGCCAGCAGTGTCGAGGGGACAGGGGGCGTTGGCTACACCTTC. Together with reference TRBV2 and TRBJ1-2, the CDR3 gives the full variable domain: EPEVTQTPSHQVTQMGQEVILRCVPISNHLYFYWYRQILGQKVEFLVSFYNNEISEKSEIFDDQFSVERPDGSNFTLKIRSTKLEDSAMYFCASSVEGTGGVGYTFGSGTRLTVV.

CDR3 sequence (DNA): TGTGCCAGTAGTATTTTTAGTCCCTCGAACACTGAAGCTTTCTTT. Translation gives CASSIFSPSNTEAFF. V gene TRBV19 combines with J gene TRBJ1-1, with unresolved D. CDR1 is LNHDA and CDR2 is SQIVND in the germline V gene (reference sequence). V lost 3 bases to trimming and J lost 1 base, with 12 bases between them. This CDR3 contains 15 residues.

The chain uses TRBV2 and TRBJ1-2; 9 nucleotides match TRBD1. Trimming cost V 8 bases and J 8 bases; bases outside gene matches: 12. CDR3 length: 14 amino acids. Germline CDR1 and CDR2: SNHLY and FYNNEI. The CDR3 DNA reads as TGTGCCAGCTATTTCCCCGGGACAGGGTTAGGCTACACCTTC. Translation gives CASYFPGTGLGYTF.